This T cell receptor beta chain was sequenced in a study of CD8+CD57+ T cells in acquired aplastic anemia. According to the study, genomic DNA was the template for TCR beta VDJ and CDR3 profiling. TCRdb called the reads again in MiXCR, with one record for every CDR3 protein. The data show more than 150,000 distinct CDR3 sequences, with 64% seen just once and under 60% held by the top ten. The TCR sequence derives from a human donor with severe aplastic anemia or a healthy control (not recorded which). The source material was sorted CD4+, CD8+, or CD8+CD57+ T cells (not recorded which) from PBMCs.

CDR3 residues: CSASKSGGLETQYF. CDR3 DNA: TGCAGTGCTTCGAAAAGCGGGGGGTTGGAGACCCAGTACTTC. This chain connects TRBV20-1 to TRBJ2-5; TRBD2 aligns across 9 bases. The CDR3 totals 14 residues. Germline V gene lookup returns CDR1 DFQATT and CDR2 SNEGSKA (reference sequence). J gave up 5 bases and V 5 bases, and 9 bases lay outside the gene matches.